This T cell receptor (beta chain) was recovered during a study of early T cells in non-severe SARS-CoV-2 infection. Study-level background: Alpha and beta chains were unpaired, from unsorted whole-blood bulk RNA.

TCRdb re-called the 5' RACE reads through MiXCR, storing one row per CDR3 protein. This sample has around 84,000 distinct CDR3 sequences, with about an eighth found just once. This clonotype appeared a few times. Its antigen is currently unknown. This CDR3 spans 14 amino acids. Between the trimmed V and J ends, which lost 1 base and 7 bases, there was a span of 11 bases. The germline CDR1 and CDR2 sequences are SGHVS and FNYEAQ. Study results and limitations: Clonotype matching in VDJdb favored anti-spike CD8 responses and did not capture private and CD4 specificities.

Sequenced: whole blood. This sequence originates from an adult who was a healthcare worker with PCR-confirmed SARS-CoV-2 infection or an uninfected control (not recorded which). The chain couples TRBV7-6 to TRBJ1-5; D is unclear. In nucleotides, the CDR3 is TGTGCCAGCAGCTTAGGGGAGGGTGCGCAGCCCCAGCATTTT. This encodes CASSLGEGAQPQHF.